This entry features one T cell receptor (beta chain) sequence. The data stem from a study of blood T cell repertoires in COVID-19. As handled by the study authors: Cell counts per sample came from amplifying reference gene primers. Only in-frame clones appear in the TCRdb table, and some are missing; sequencing was by immunoSEQ multiplex PCR. V and J calls and clone size are those listed in that table; D and trimming were worked out from the DNA. The table includes about 180,000 clones, approximately 80% detected once. A COVID-19 case was met by exposed participants within 2 weeks before study entry. The CDR3 spans 16 residues. Between the trimmed V and J ends, which lost 6 bases and 4 bases, there was a span of 21 bases. The V gene's germline CDR1 is ENHRY and CDR2 SYGVKD.

The TCR originated in a man aged 60 to 69 who had been exposed to COVID-19. The chain couples TRBV10-3 to TRBJ1-1, with D unclear. Sequenced material: PBMCs or T cells enriched from blood (not recorded which). The CDR3 here is CAISGPGRGGGTEAFF. CDR3 nucleotide sequence: TGTGCCATCAGCGGGCCAGGACGGGGAGGTGGCACTGAAGCTTTCTTT.